This T cell receptor beta chain was observed in a study of blood T cells in healthy people across ages (dated by TCRdb to the mid-2010s). In the study overall: In model experiments, roughly one uniquely barcoded TCR beta cDNA molecule per two T cells was captured by template switching. The study measured age-related changes in TCR beta repertoire diversity using deep sequencing normalized with unique cDNA molecular identifiers. The donors were split into four age groups: young (average 16 years), middle-aged (about 40), aged (more than 60) and long-lived (approximately 80). To avoid experimental bias, donors of different ages were distributed randomly across sequencing lanes. The study analyzed two additional independent replicas of 1 million unique cDNA reads from the same blood draw for two donors, one aged 18 to 30 and one aged 80 or older. Summary of the overall study and its limitations: The CMV infection status of donors was not known, potentially confounding age-related changes in expanded clonotypes. The percentage of naive T cells measured by flow cytometry correlated strongly with observed TCR beta diversity. Because profiling used bulk unsorted PBMCs, naive and antigen-experienced compartments could not be compared conclusively. Compared with the aged group, more naive CD4+ T cells, fewer expanded clones and increased TCR diversity were shown by the long-lived group, suggesting age selection. As age increased, observed TCR beta diversity per million T cells dropped in a roughly linear way, and a significant reduction was already evident by age 40. Estimates of total diversity from one million sequenced T cells were regarded as lower bounds and underestimates.

The approximately 40 donors, aged about 6 to 100 years, were systemically healthy Caucasian individuals from Russia. Each donor gave about 9.7 milliliters of peripheral blood, drawn into EDTA-treated Vacutainer tubes. Ficoll-Paque density-gradient centrifugation was used to isolate PBMCs, with at least 7 million per sample. Trizol reagent was used to extract total RNA from PBMCs, with at least 5 micrograms per sample. For every donor, an aliquot of PBMCs went through flow cytometry to measure the percentages of naive CD45RAhigh/CD27high T cells. Library construction relied on 5' RACE. Instrument on record: Illumina HiSeq 2500. A second about 7 to 11 cycle PCR used a sample-barcoded 5' primer and a J-beta primer mix. Each TCR beta cDNA molecule received a unique molecular identifier from a template-switch 5' adaptor carrying 12 random nucleotides. At least 2.5 million CDR3-containing paired-end reads were obtained from each sample. All of the RNA was converted into first-strand cDNA using the Mint cDNA synthesis kit, with a TRBC-specific oligonucleotide serving as the primer. Following uracil-DNA glycosylase treatment, all cDNA underwent a first 18-cycle PCR with the universal primers M1SS and BC2_uni_R. As for how the authors treated the data: For normalization, 1 million high-quality reads were randomly selected from each sample, with every read carrying a distinct molecular identifier. Reads sharing molecular identifiers were discarded rather than binned into consensus sequences. CDR3 identification, clonotype clustering and error correction used MiTCR with a Q25 quality threshold and the strictest error-elimination algorithm. A nonparametric unseen species model with Euler transformation was used to estimate lower-bound total TCR beta diversity. Clones were called with MiXCR by TCRdb after fastp trimmed the public reads at Q25, and only in-frame beta chains were retained. For every CDR3 protein sequence, its rows merge into one entry that carries the most common genes and DNA. These V and J calls originate from TCRdb's pipeline instead of the authors' own analysis. The sample data list under 2,000,000 distinct CDR3 sequences, and just under 50% of these were observed just once. The ten largest clones capture 2% to 2.5% of the sample.

The CDR3 starts with the cysteine, ends with the phenylalanine, and has 14 residues. Only the CDR3 DNA is retained, 42 bases long and in frame from the first base. The V end loses 6 bases and the J end loses 5 bases, and a stretch of 13 bases separates them. Sequences MNHEY (CDR1) and SVGEGT (CDR2) are obtained from the germline V gene. For this clonotype: No cognate antigen has been identified for it. No base-level quality is on record; no much larger clone is a single base apart.

Sequences were obtained from blood. This chain joins TRBV6-2 or TRBV6-3 to TRBJ1-4; the D gene cannot be resolved reliably. The sequence came from a woman aged 40 to 50 in good health. For the CDR3, the sequence is CASSPAAFNEKLFF. The DNA sequence is given as TGTGCCAGCAGCCCGGCGGCCTTCAATGAAAAACTGTTTTTT.